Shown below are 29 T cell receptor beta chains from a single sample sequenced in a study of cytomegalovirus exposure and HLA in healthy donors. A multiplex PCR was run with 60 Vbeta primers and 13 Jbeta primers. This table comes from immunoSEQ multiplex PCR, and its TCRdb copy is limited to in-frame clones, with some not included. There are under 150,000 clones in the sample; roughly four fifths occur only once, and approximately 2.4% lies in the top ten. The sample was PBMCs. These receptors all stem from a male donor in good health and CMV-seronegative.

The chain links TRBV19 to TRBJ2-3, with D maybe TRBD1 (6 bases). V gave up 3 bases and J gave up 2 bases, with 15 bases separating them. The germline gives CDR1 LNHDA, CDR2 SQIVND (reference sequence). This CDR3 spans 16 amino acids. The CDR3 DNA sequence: TGTGCCAGTAGTATGGGGGCTAGATCCTTCACAGATACGCAGTATTTT. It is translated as CASSMGARSFTDTQYF. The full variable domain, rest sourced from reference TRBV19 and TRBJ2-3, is DGGITQSPKYLFRKEGQNVTLSCEQNLNHDAMYWYRQDPGQGLRLIYYSQIVNDFQKGDIAEGYSVSREKKESFPLTVTSAQKNPTAFYLCASSMGARSFTDTQYFGPGTRLTVL.

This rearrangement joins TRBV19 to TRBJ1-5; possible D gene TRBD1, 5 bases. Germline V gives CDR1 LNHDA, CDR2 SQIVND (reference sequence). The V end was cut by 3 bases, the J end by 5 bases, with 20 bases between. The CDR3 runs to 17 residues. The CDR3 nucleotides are TGTGCCAGTAGTATTTTCGGTTCCCGGGACTGGGATCAGCCCCAGCATTTT. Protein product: CASSIFGSRDWDQPQHF. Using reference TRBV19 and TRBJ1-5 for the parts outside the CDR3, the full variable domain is DGGITQSPKYLFRKEGQNVTLSCEQNLNHDAMYWYRQDPGQGLRLIYYSQIVNDFQKGDIAEGYSVSREKKESFPLTVTSAQKNPTAFYLCASSIFGSRDWDQPQHFGDGTRLSIL.

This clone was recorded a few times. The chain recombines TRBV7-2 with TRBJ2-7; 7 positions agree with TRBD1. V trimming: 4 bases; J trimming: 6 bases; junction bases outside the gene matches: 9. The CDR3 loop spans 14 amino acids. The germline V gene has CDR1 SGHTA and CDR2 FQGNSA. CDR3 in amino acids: CASSWLWTGSEQYF. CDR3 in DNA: TGTGCCAGCAGCTGGCTGTGGACAGGAAGCGAGCAGTACTTC.

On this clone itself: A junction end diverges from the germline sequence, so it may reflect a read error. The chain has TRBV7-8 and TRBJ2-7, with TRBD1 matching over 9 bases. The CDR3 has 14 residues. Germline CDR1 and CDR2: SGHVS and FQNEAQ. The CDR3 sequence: CASSLEPGDREGNF. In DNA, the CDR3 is TGTGCCAGCAGCTTAGAGCCCGGGGACAGGGAGGGGAACTTC.

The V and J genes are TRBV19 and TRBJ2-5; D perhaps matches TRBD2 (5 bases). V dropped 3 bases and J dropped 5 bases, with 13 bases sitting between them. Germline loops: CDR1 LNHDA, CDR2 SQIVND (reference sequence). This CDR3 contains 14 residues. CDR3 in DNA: TGTGCCAGTAGTATCCCTCAGAGGGTCGAGACCCAGTACTTC. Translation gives CASSIPQRVETQYF.

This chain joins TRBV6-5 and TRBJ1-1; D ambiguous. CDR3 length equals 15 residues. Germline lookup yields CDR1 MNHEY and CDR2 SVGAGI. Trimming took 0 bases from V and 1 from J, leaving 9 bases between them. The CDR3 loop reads CASSYSQTANTEAFF. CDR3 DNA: TGTGCCAGCAGTTACTCACAGACGGCGAACACTGAAGCTTTCTTT.

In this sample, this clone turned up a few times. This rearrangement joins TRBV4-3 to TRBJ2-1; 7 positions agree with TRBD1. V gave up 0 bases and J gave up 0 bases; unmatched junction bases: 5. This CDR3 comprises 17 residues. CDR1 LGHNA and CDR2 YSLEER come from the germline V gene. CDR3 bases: TGCGCCAGCAGCCAAGACACCGGGACAGCCTCCTACAATGAGCAGTTCTTC. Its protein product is CASSQDTGTASYNEQFF.

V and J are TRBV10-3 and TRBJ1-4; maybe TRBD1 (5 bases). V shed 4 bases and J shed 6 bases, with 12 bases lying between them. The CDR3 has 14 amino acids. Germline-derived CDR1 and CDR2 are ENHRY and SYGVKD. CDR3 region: CAISAGGFDEKLFF. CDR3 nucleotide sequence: TGTGCCATCAGTGCTGGGGGGTTCGATGAAAAACTGTTTTTT.

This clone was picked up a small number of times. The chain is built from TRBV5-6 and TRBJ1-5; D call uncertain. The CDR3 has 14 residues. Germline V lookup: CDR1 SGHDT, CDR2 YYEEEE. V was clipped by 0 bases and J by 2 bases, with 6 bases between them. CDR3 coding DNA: TGTGCCAGCAGCTTGGCGTTAGGCAATCAGCCCCAGCATTTT. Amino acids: CASSLALGNQPQHF.

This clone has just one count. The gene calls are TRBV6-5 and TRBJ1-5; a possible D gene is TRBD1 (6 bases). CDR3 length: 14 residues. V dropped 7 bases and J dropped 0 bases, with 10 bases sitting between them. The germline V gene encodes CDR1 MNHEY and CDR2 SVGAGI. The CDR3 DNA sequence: TGTGCCAGCAACCGACAGGATAGCAATCAGCCCCAGCATTTT. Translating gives CASNRQDSNQPQHF.

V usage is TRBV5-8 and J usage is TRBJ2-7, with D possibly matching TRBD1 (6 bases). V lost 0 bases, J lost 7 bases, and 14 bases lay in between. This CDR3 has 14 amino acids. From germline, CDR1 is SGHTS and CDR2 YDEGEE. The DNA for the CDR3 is TGTGCCAGCAGCTTGGTGCCAGGGGCCGGAGAGCAGTACTTC. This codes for CASSLVPGAGEQYF. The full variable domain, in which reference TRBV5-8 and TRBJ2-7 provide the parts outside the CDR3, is EAGVTQSPTHLIKTRGQQATLRCSPISGHTSVYWYQQALGLGLQFLLWYDEGEERNRGNFPPRFSGRQFPNYSSELNVNALELEDSALYLCASSLVPGAGEQYFGPGTRLTVT.

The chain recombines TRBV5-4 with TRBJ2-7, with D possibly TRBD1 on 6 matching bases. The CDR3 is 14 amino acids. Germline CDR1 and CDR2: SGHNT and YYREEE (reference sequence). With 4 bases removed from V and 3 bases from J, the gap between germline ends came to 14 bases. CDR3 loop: CASSVRDNIYEQYF. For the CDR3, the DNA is TGTGCCAGCAGCGTCCGGGACAATATCTACGAGCAGTACTTC.

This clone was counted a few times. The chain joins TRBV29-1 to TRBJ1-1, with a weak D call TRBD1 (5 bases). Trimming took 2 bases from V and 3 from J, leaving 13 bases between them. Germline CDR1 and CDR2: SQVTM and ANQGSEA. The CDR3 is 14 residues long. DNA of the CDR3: TGCAGCGTTGAACCGCCAGGGATGGACACTGAAGCTTTCTTT. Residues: CSVEPPGMDTEAFF. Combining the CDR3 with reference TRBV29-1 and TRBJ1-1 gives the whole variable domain SAVISQKPSRDICQRGTSLTIQCQVDSQVTMMFWYRQQPGQSLTLIATANQGSEATYESGFVIDKFPISRPNLTFSTLTVSNMSPEDSSIYLCSVEPPGMDTEAFFGQGTRLTVV.

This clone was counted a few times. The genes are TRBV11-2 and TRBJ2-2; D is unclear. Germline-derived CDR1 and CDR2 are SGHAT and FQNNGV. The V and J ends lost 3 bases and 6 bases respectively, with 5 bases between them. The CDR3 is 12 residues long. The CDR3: CASSFYPGELFF. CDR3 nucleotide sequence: TGTGCCAGCAGCTTCTACCCCGGGGAGCTGTTTTTT. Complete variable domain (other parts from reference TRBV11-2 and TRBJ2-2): EAGVAQSPRYKIIEKRQSVAFWCNPISGHATLYWYQQILGQGPKLLIQFQNNGVVDDSQLPKDRFSAERLKGVDSTLKIQPAKLEDSAVYLCASSFYPGELFFGEGSRLTVL.

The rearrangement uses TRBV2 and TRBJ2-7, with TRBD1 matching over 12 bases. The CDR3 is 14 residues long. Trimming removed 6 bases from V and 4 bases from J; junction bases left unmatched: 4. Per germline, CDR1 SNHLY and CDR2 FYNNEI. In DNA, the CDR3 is TGTGCCAGCAGGGGACAGGGGGCGGTTTACGAGCAGTACTTC. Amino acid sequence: CASRGQGAVYEQYF.

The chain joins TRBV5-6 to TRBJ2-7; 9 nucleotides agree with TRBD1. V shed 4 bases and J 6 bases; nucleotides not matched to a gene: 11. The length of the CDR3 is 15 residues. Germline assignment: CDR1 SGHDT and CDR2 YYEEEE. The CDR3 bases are TGTGCCAGCAGCCCAACAGGGGGCGTAGGTACCGAGCAGTACTTC. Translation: CASSPTGGVGTEQYF.

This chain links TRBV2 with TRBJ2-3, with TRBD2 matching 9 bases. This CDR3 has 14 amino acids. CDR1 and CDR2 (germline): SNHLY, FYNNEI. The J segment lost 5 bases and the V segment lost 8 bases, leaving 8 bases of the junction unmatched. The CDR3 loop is CASYRPSGIDTQYF. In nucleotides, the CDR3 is TGTGCCAGCTACCGCCCTAGCGGGATAGATACGCAGTATTTT.

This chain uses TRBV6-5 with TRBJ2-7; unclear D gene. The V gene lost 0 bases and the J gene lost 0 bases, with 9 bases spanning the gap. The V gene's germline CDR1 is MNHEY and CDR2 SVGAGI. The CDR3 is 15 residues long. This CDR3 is CASSYSPGSSYEQYF. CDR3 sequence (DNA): TGTGCCAGCAGTTACTCCCCAGGCAGCTCCTACGAGCAGTACTTC.

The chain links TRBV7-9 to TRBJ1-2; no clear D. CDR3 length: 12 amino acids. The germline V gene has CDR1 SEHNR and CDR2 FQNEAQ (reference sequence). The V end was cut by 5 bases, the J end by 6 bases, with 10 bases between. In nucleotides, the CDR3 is TGTGCCAGCAGCCCGCCCGACAATGGCTACACCTTC. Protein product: CASSPPDNGYTF.

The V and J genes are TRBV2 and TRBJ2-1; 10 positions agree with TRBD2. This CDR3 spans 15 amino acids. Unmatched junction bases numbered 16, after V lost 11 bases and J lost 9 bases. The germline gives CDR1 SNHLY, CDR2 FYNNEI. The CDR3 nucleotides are TGTGCCGGAGCCGGGAGGCTAGCGGGAGAAGTTGAGCAGTTCTTC. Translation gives CAGAGRLAGEVEQFF.

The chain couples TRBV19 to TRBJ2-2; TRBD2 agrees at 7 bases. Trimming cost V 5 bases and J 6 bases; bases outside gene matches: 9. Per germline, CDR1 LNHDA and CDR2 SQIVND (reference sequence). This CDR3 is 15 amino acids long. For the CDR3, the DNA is TGTGCCAGTAGTCTGCAGGGTGGGGGGGCCGGGGAGCTGTTTTTT. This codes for CASSLQGGGAGELFF.

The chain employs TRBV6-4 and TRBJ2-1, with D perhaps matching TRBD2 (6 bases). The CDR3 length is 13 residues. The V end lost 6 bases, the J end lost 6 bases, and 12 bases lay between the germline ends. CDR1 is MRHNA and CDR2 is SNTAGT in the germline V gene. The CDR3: CASRPGTPNEQFF. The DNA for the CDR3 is TGTGCCAGCAGACCTGGGACTCCCAATGAGCAGTTCTTC.

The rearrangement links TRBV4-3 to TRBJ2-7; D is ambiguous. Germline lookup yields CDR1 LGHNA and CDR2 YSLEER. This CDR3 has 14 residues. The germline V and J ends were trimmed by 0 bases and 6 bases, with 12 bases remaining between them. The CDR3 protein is CASSQDSGWFEQYF. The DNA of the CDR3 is TGCGCCAGCAGCCAAGATTCCGGTTGGTTCGAGCAGTACTTC.

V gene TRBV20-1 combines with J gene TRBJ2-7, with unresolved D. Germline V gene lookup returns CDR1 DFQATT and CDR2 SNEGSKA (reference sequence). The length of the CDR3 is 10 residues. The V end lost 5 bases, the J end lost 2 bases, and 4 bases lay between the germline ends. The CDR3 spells CSAFTYEQYF. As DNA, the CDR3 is TGCAGTGCTTTTACCTACGAGCAGTACTTC.

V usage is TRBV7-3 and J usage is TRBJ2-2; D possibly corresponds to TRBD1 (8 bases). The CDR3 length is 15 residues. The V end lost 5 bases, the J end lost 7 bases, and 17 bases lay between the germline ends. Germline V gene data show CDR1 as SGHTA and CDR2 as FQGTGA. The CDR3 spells CASSTQGGPVGELFF. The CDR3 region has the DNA TGTGCCAGCAGCACACAGGGGGGGCCGGTCGGGGAGCTGTTTTTT.

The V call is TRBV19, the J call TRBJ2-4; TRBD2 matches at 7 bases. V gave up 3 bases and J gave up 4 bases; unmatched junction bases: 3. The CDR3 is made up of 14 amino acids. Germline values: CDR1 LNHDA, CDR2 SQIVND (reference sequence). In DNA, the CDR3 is TGTGCCAGTAGTATTGGGAGGGAGAAAAACATTCAGTACTTC. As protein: CASSIGREKNIQYF. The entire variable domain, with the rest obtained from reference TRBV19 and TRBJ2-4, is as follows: DGGITQSPKYLFRKEGQNVTLSCEQNLNHDAMYWYRQDPGQGLRLIYYSQIVNDFQKGDIAEGYSVSREKKESFPLTVTSAQKNPTAFYLCASSIGREKNIQYFGAGTRLSVL.

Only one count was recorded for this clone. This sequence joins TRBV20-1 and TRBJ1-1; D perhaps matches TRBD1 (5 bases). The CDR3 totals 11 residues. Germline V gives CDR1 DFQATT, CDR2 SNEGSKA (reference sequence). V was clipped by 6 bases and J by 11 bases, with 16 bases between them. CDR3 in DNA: TGCAGTGCGAGGGTAGCGGGGGTCGCTTTCTTT. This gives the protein CSARVAGVAFF.

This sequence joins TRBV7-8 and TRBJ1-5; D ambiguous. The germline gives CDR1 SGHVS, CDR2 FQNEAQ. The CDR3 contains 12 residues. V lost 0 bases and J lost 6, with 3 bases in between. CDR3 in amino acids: CASSLAIQPQHF. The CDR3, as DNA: TGTGCCAGCAGCTTAGCCATTCAGCCCCAGCATTTT.

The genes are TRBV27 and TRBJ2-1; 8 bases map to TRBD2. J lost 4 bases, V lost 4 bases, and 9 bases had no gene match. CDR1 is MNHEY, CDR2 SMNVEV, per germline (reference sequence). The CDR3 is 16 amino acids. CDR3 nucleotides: TGTGCCAGCAGTTCGGTCCCGGGACTAGGATACAATGAGCAGTTCTTC. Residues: CASSSVPGLGYNEQFF.